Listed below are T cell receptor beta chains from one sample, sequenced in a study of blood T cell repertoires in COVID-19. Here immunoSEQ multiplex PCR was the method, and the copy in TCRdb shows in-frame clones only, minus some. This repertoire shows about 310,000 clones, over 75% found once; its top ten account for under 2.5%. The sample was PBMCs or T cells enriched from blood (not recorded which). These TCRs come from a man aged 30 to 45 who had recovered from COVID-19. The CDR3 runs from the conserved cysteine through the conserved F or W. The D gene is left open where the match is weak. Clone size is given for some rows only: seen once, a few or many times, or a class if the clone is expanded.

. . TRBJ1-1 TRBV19 CASSTSWGDGTEAFF TGTGCCAGTAGTACCTCTTGGGGGGATGGCACTGAAGCTTTCTTT
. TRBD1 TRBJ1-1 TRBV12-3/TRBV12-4 CATKTGANTEAFF TGTGCCACCAAGACAGGGGCGAACACTGAAGCTTTCTTT
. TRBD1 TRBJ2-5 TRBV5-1 CASSITGVGGETQYF TGCGCCAGCAGCATTACAGGGGTCGGTGGTGAGACCCAGTACTTC
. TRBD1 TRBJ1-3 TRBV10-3 CAIRQGDTIYF TGTGCCATCAGACAGGGGGACACCATATATTTT
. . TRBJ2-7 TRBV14 CASSWTGRDEQYF TGTGCCAGCAGTTGGACAGGGAGGGACGAGCAGTACTTC
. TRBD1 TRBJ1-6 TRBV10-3 CAISEQNRGASPLHF TGTGCCATCAGCGAGCAGAACAGGGGTGCGTCACCCCTCCACTTT
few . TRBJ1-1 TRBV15 CATSRDAGLTFF TGTGCCACCAGCAGAGATGCAGGTCTGACTTTCTTT
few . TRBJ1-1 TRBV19 CASSSYRANTEAFF TGTGCCAGTAGTAGTTACAGAGCGAACACTGAAGCTTTCTTT
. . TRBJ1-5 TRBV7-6 CASSLEEPTSNQPQHF TGTGCCAGCAGCTTAGAAGAGCCCACCTCCAATCAGCCCCAGCATTTT
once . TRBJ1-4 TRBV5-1 CASSLGTANEKLFF TGCGCCAGCAGCTTGGGTACGGCTAATGAAAAACTGTTTTTT
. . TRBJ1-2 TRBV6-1 CASSDRARDYGYTF TGTGCCAGCAGTGACAGGGCACGGGACTATGGCTACACCTTC
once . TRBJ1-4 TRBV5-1 CASSLGGQEGKLFF TGCGCCAGCAGCTTGGGGGGCCAGGAGGGCAAACTGTTTTTT
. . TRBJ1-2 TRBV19 CASSISPFSYTF TGTGCCAGTAGTATAAGCCCCTTTTCCTACACCTTC
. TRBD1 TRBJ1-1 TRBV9 CASSVGQGTEAFF TGTGCCAGCAGCGTTGGACAGGGGACTGAAGCTTTCTTT
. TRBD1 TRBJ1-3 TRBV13 CASSTQTGVPGNTIYF TGTGCCAGCAGCACACAAACAGGGGTACCTGGAAACACCATATATTTT
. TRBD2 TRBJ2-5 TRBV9 CASSYRGGTQETQYF TGTGCCAGCAGCTACCGGGGGGGTACCCAAGAGACCCAGTACTTC
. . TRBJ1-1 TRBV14 CASSQPDPGGRAEAFF TGTGCCAGCAGCCAACCAGACCCGGGGGGGCGGGCTGAAGCTTTCTTT
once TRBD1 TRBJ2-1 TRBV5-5 CASSLIWTGVYNEQFF TGTGCCAGCAGCCTAATTTGGACAGGGGTCTACAATGAGCAGTTCTTC
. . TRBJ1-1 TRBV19 CASSIAYTEAFF TGTGCCAGTAGTATCGCGTACACTGAAGCTTTCTTT
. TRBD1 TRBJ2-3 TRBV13 CASSLRQGADTQYF TGTGCCAGCAGCTTAAGACAGGGGGCAGATACGCAGTATTTT
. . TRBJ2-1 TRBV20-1 CSASSHGPYNEQFF TGCAGTGCTAGTTCCCATGGGCCCTACAATGAGCAGTTCTTC
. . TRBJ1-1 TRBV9 CASSATGENTEAFF TGTGCCAGCAGCGCCACCGGGGAGAACACTGAAGCTTTCTTT
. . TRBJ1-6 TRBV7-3 CASSLEGSYNSPLHF TGTGCCAGCAGCTTAGAGGGTTCCTATAATTCACCCCTCCACTTT
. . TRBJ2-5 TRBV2 CASSEGLGQTQYF TGTGCCAGCAGTGAAGGACTAGGGCAGACCCAGTACTTC
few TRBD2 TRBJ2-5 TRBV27 CASKLAGARETQYF TGTGCCAGCAAATTAGCGGGGGCCAGGGAGACCCAGTACTTC
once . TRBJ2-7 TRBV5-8 CASSQSDSFYEQYF TGTGCCAGCAGCCAGTCGGACAGTTTCTACGAGCAGTACTTC
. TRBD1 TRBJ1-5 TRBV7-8 CASSLSAGGLYSNQPQHF TGTGCCAGCAGCTTATCTGCAGGGGGCCTGTATAGCAATCAGCCCCAGCATTTT
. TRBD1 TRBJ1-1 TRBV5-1 CASSPRTGNTEAFF TGCGCCAGCAGCCCCCGGACAGGGAACACTGAAGCTTTCTTT
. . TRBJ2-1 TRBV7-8 CASSSTPRGSSYNEQFF TGTGCCAGCAGCTCAACCCCTAGGGGAAGCTCCTACAATGAGCAGTTCTTC